These 16 T cell receptor beta chains were all obtained from the same sample, sequenced in a study of T-cell reconstitution after alpha-beta-depleted transplantation in children. Unique molecular identifiers were used in preparing the TCRbeta library. TCRdb redid the calling of the PCR reads with MiXCR, one entry per CDR3 protein. The sample lists around 480,000 distinct CDR3 sequences; less than 35% were seen once. The material sequenced was PBMCs from the stem cell graft donor, taken from the stem cell graft. The receptors were gathered from a human donor who donated a stem cell graft to a child with aplastic anemia.

V and J are TRBV12-3 or TRBV12-4 and TRBJ2-5; the match to TRBD1 covers 7 bases. Trimming at V came to 6 bases and at J to 2 bases, leaving 6 bases not matched to a gene. The CDR3 sequence is 14 residues long. The CDR3 DNA reads as TGTGCCAGCAGCCACAGGGGTCGGCAAGAGACCCAGTACTTC. This encodes CASSHRGRQETQYF.

This clonotype has more than one count but fewer than ten. V gene TRBV12-3 or TRBV12-4 combines with J gene TRBJ1-2, with D tentatively TRBD1 (5 bases). This CDR3 comprises 15 residues. V lost 3 bases and J lost 8, with 19 bases in between. The CDR3 spells CASSLSRLGLEGYTF. The CDR3 nucleotides are TGTGCCAGCAGTTTGAGTCGGTTGGGGCTAGAAGGCTACACCTTC.

The chain links TRBV3-1 to TRBJ1-3, with 7 bases identical to TRBD1. The V gene end was trimmed by 5 bases and the J gene end by 0 bases; junction bases not matched to a gene: 7. Per germline, CDR1 LGHDT and CDR2 YNNKEL (reference sequence). There are 16 residues in the CDR3. This CDR3 reads CASSLGQFFSGNTIYF. CDR3 DNA sequence: TGTGCCAGCAGCTTGGGACAGTTCTTCTCTGGAAACACCATATATTTT.

Only a few counts were recorded for this clonotype. The rearrangement links TRBV20-1 to TRBJ2-2; no definite D call. Germline V gene lookup returns CDR1 DFQATT and CDR2 SNEGSKA (reference sequence). This CDR3 has 16 residues. V was pared by 0 bases and J by 6 bases, with 17 bases between. The CDR3 reads CSARDLDLGSAGELFF. Written as DNA, the CDR3 is TGCAGTGCTAGAGACCTAGACCTTGGCTCTGCCGGGGAGCTGTTTTTT.

V gene TRBV5-1 combines with J gene TRBJ2-7; 9 bases match TRBD1. The CDR3 has 15 amino acids. V was clipped by 4 bases and J by 4 bases; unmatched bases: 9. Per germline, CDR1 SGHRS and CDR2 YFSETQ. CDR3 bases: TGCGCCAGCAGCCTGTTACCGGGACAGGGTTACGAGCAGTACTTC. Protein sequence: CASSLLPGQGYEQYF.

The chain combines TRBV20-1 with TRBJ1-2, with 7 positions matching TRBD1. Trimming took 4 bases from V and 3 from J; bases not matched to a gene: 5. Per the germline V gene, CDR1 is DFQATT and CDR2 is SNEGSKA (reference sequence). The CDR3 extends over 13 amino acids. CDR3 sequence: CSATGTDYYGYTF. CDR3 in DNA: TGCAGTGCTACCGGGACAGATTACTATGGCTACACCTTC.

The CDR3, as DNA: TGTGCCAGCACCATGAAAACAGGGTTGCGGACTGAAGCTTTCTTT. Protein product: CASTMKTGLRTEAFF. This rearrangement joins TRBV6-5 to TRBJ1-1; TRBD1 might be the D (6 bases). The V and J ends lost 7 bases and 5 bases respectively, with 20 bases between them. The CDR3 is 15 amino acids. Germline CDR1 reads MNHEY; CDR2 reads SVGAGI.

This clonotype was seen more than once but under ten times. The rearrangement joins TRBV7-8 to TRBJ2-7; 9 bases match TRBD2. V lost 8 bases and J lost 6; bases outside the gene matches: 8. The CDR3 runs 13 residues. In germline, CDR1 is SGHVS, CDR2 FQNEAQ. In DNA form, the CDR3 reads TGTGCCAGCTCAACCCCGGGACTAGCCGAGCAGTACGTC. Protein product: CASSTPGLAEQYV.

The chain employs TRBV30 and TRBJ2-1; 8 nucleotides agree with TRBD2. This CDR3 has 14 residues. Unmatched junction bases numbered 4, after V lost 2 bases and J lost 4 bases. The germline gives CDR1 GTSNPN, CDR2 SVGIG (reference sequence). In DNA, the CDR3 is TGTGCCTGGAGTAGTTCTAGCGGGTACAATGAGCAGTTCTTC. Its translation is CAWSSSSGYNEQFF.

This chain connects TRBV20-1 to TRBJ1-6; D remains unclear. The germline V gene encodes CDR1 DFQATT and CDR2 SNEGSKA (reference sequence). V was trimmed by 8 bases and J by 9 bases, leaving 23 bases between them. The CDR3 has 15 amino acids. CDR3 coding DNA: TGCAGTTCAGACACCATGATGGGTCCGACTTCACCCCTCCACTTT. It specifies CSSDTMMGPTSPLHF.

This clonotype came up a few times. This chain joins TRBV7-9 and TRBJ1-4; tentatively, D is TRBD1 (5 bases). Germline CDR1 reads SEHNR; CDR2 reads FQNEAQ (reference sequence). CDR3 length equals 14 residues. V lost 5 bases and J 6 bases, leaving 13 bases between the germline ends. The CDR3 coding sequence is TGTGCCAGCAGCCTCAGGGTGGAAGATGAAAAACTGTTTTTT. Translating it yields CASSLRVEDEKLFF.

The chain joins TRBV29-1 to TRBJ2-7; TRBD1 agrees at 9 bases. The junction had 9 bases not matched to a gene; V was cut back by 7 bases and J by 5 bases. The CDR3 length is 13 residues. The germline gives CDR1 SQVTM, CDR2 ANQGSEA. The CDR3 coding sequence is TGCAGCGGAACCGGGACAGGGTGGGACGAGCAGTACTTC. It is translated as CSGTGTGWDEQYF.

The chain links TRBV19 to TRBJ2-1; TRBD2 agrees at 9 bases. V lost 3 bases, J lost 4 bases, and 13 bases stayed unmatched. The CDR3 has 18 residues. Germline CDR1 is LNHDA and CDR2 is SQIVND (reference sequence). CDR3: CASSIRGLAGVRYNEQFF. CDR3 nucleotide sequence: TGTGCCAGTAGTATCAGGGGGTTAGCGGGAGTCCGGTACAATGAGCAGTTCTTC. Supplemented by reference TRBV19 and TRBJ2-1, the full variable domain reads DGGITQSPKYLFRKEGQNVTLSCEQNLNHDAMYWYRQDPGQGLRLIYYSQIVNDFQKGDIAEGYSVSREKKESFPLTVTSAQKNPTAFYLCASSIRGLAGVRYNEQFFGPGTRLTVL.

The rearrangement joins TRBV20-1 to TRBJ2-7; 12 positions agree with TRBD2. The CDR3 runs 15 residues. The germline V gene encodes CDR1 DFQATT and CDR2 SNEGSKA (reference sequence). V lost 4 bases to trimming and J lost 4 bases; unmatched junction nucleotides: 8. CDR3 residues: CSATRLAGALYEQYF. Written as DNA, the CDR3 is TGCAGTGCTACCCGACTAGCGGGAGCTTTATACGAGCAGTACTTC.

Notes on this clonotype: At one end, the junction sequence differs from germline, possibly due to a read error. This rearrangement joins TRBV20-1 to TRBJ1-5; D uncertain. CDR1 DFQATT and CDR2 SNEGSKA come from the germline V gene (reference sequence). The CDR3 runs to 14 residues. CDR3 in DNA: TGCAGTACTAGAGATGGCACAGGCAATCAGCCCCAGCATTTT. Its translation: CSTRDGTGNQPQHF.

This clonotype was seen more than once but under ten times. This chain links TRBV7-9 with TRBJ1-5; D not resolved. The CDR3 sequence is 13 residues long. CDR1 SEHNR and CDR2 FQNEAQ come from the germline V gene (reference sequence). Trimming stripped 5 bases from V and 7 bases from J, with 12 bases between. The CDR3 DNA reads as TGTGCCAGCAGCCTCGAATCGATGCAGCCCCAGCATTTT. This encodes CASSLESMQPQHF.